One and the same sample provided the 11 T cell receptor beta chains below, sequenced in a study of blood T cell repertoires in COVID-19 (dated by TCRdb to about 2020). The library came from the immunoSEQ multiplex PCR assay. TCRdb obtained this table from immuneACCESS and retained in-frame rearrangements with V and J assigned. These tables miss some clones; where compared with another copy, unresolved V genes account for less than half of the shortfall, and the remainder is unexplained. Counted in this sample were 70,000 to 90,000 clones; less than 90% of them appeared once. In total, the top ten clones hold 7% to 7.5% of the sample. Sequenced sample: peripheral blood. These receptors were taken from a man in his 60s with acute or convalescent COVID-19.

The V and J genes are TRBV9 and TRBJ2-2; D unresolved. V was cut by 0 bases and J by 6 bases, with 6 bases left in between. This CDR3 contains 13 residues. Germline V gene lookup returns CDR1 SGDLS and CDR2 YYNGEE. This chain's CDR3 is CASSVAVAGELFF. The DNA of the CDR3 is TGTGCCAGCAGCGTAGCCGTCGCCGGGGAGCTGTTTTTT.

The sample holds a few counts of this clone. The CDR3 region is CASSLLTGFYEQYF. The CDR3 DNA sequence: TGTGCCAGCAGCTTACTGACAGGGTTCTACGAGCAGTACTTC. The rearrangement links TRBV5-6 to TRBJ2-7; 7 bases match TRBD1. The CDR3 totals 14 residues. V was clipped by 2 bases and J by 3 bases; unmatched bases: 5. Germline CDR1 and CDR2: SGHDT and YYEEEE. Together with reference TRBV5-6 and TRBJ2-7, the CDR3 gives the full variable domain: DAGVTQSPTHLIKTRGQQVTLRCSPKSGHDTVSWYQQALGQGPQFIFQYYEEEERQRGNFPDRFSGHQFPNYSSELNVNALLLGDSALYLCASSLLTGFYEQYFGPGTRLTVT.

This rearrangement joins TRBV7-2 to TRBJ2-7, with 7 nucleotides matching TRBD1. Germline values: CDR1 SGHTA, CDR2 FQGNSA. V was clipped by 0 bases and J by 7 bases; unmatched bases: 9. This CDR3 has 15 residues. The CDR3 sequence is CASSLAPDRTLEQYF. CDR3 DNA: TGTGCCAGCAGCTTAGCGCCGGACAGGACCCTGGAGCAGTACTTC.

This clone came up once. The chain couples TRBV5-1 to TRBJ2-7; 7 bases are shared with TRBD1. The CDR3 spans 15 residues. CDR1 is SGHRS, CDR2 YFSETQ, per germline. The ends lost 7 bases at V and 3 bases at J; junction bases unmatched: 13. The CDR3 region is CASSLRDSVFYEQYF. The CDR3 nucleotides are TGCGCCAGCTCGTTGAGGGACAGCGTCTTCTACGAGCAGTACTTC.

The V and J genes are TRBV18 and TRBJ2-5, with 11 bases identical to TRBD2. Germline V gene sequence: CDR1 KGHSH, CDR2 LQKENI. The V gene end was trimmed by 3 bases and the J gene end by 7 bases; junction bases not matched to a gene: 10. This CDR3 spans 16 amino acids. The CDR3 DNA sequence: TGTGCCAGCTCACCCACTAGCGGGGGCCTCCAGGGGACCCAGTACTTC. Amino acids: CASSPTSGGLQGTQYF.

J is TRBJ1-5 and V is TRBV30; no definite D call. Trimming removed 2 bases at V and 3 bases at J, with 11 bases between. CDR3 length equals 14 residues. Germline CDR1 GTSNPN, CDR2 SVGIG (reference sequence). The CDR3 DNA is TGTGCCTGGAGTTCGGGGAACTTCAATCAGCCCCAGCATTTT. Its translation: CAWSSGNFNQPQHF.

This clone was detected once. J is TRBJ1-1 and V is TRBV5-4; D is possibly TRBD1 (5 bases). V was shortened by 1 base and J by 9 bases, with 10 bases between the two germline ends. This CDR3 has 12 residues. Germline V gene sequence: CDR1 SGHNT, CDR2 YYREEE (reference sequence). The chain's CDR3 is CASSLNRRKAFF. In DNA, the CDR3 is TGTGCCAGCAGCTTGAACAGGAGAAAAGCTTTCTTT.

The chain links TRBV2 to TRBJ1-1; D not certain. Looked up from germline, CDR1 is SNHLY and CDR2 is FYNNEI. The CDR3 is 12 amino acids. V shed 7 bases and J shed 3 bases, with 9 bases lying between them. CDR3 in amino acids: CASKQIYTEAFF. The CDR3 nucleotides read TGTGCCAGCAAACAGATATACACTGAAGCTTTCTTT.

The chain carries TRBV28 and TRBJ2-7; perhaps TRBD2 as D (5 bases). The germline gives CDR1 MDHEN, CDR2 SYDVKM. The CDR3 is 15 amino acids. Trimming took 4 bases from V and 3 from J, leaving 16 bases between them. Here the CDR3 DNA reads TGTGCCAGCAGTTCCCGCTACCCCGGGATCTACGAGCAGTACTTC. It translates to CASSSRYPGIYEQYF.

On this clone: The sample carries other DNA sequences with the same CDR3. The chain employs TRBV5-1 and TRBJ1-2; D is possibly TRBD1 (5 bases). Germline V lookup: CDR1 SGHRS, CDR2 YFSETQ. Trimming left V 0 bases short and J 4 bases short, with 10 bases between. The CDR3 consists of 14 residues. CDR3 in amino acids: CASSLAQGGYGYTF. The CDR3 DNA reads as TGCGCCAGCAGCTTGGCTCAGGGAGGCTATGGCTACACCTTC.

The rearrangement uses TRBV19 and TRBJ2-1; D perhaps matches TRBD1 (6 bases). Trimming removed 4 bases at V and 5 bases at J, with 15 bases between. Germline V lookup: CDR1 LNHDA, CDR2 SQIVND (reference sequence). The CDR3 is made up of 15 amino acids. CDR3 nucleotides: TGTGCCAGTAGTACCCCAGGGTACAGGGACAATGAGCAGTTCTTC. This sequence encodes CASSTPGYRDNEQFF.